These 29 T cell receptor beta chains originate from one sample sequenced in a study of control samples from healthy donors and cancer patients. This table comes from immunoSEQ multiplex PCR, and its TCRdb copy is limited to in-frame clones, with some not included. The sample records hundreds of thousands of clones, around 90% being singletons. The sequencing sample was made of PBMCs. The receptor set was obtained from a man aged 40-49 years with head and neck cancer.

The chain recombines TRBV7-3 with TRBJ1-6, with TRBD1 identical over 9 bases. The germline V gene encodes CDR1 SGHTA and CDR2 FQGTGA. V shed 5 bases and J 10 bases; nucleotides not matched to a gene: 9. This CDR3 is 15 amino acids long. CDR3 protein: CASSATGGASSPLHF. DNA of the CDR3: TGTGCCAGCAGCGCTACAGGGGGCGCGTCGTCACCCCTCCACTTT. The whole variable domain, remainder taken from reference TRBV7-3 and TRBJ1-6, is GAGVSQTPSNKVTEKGKYVELRCDPISGHTALYWYRQSLGQGPEFLIYFQGTGAADDSGLPNDRFFAVRPEGSVSTLKIQRTERGDSAVYLCASSATGGASSPLHFGNGTRLTVT.

The genes are TRBV6-5 and TRBJ2-5; D not certain. V shed 11 bases and J shed 0 bases, with 13 bases lying between them. CDR3 length equals 13 residues. CDR1 MNHEY and CDR2 SVGAGI come from the germline V gene. CDR3 DNA sequence: TGTGCCGGCGCTCTATCTTACCAAGAGACCCAGTACTTC. This gives the protein CAGALSYQETQYF.

The CDR3 protein is CASSSSGAEYNEQFF. Here the CDR3 DNA reads TGCGCCAGCAGCTCTAGCGGGGCAGAGTACAATGAGCAGTTCTTC. V and J are TRBV4-1 and TRBJ2-1, with TRBD2 matching 9 bases. J lost 4 bases, V lost 5 bases, and 6 bases had no gene match. The CDR3 is made up of 15 amino acids. The germline CDR1 and CDR2 sequences are MGHRA and YSYEKL.

V gene TRBV10-3 combines with J gene TRBJ2-7; 11 bases are shared with TRBD1. Germline CDR1 is ENHRY and CDR2 is SYGVKD. The junction had 3 bases not matched to a gene; V was cut back by 3 bases and J by 2 bases. This CDR3 region has 15 residues. The CDR3 is CAISEGQGAPYEQYF. Here the CDR3 DNA reads TGTGCCATCAGTGAAGGACAGGGGGCCCCCTACGAGCAGTACTTC.

The CDR3 spells CASTGEGARPQHF. In DNA, the CDR3 is TGTGCCAGCACCGGCGAGGGGGCGCGGCCCCAGCATTTT. The gene calls are TRBV28 and TRBJ1-5; 7 nucleotides match TRBD1. V gave up 7 bases and J gave up 9 bases; unmatched junction bases: 9. The CDR3 is 13 residues long. Germline CDR1 and CDR2: MDHEN and SYDVKM.

This chain links TRBV7-9 with TRBJ2-1, with D possibly being TRBD1 (6 bases). The CDR3 has 16 residues. Germline-derived CDR1 and CDR2 are SEHNR and FQNEAQ (reference sequence). The V and J ends lost 5 bases and 2 bases respectively, with 16 bases between them. DNA for the CDR3: TGTGCCAGCAGCCTACAGGGTGTCGACACCTACAATGAGCAGTTCTTC. It encodes CASSLQGVDTYNEQFF.

The chain carries TRBV5-4 and TRBJ1-2; the match to TRBD1 covers 8 bases. With V trimmed by 4 bases and J by 2 bases, 4 bases remained unmatched. The CDR3 extends over 14 amino acids. Germline lookup yields CDR1 SGHNT and CDR2 YYREEE (reference sequence). The CDR3: CASSDRTGNYGYTF. In DNA form, the CDR3 reads TGTGCCAGCAGCGATCGGACAGGGAACTATGGCTACACCTTC. Complete variable domain (other parts from reference TRBV5-4 and TRBJ1-2): ETGVTQSPTHLIKTRGQQVTLRCSSQSGHNTVSWYQQALGQGPQFIFQYYREEENGRGNFPPRFSGLQFPNYSSELNVNALELDDSALYLCASSDRTGNYGYTFGSGTRLTVV.

The V call is TRBV7-9, the J call TRBJ2-5; 9 nucleotides agree with TRBD1. Germline assignment: CDR1 SEHNR and CDR2 FQNEAQ (reference sequence). Trimming took 5 bases from V and 2 from J; bases not matched to a gene: 3. This CDR3 has 14 amino acids. CDR3 in amino acids: CASSPGQGQETQYF. CDR3 DNA sequence: TGTGCCAGCAGCCCAGGACAGGGGCAAGAGACCCAGTACTTC.

The chain employs TRBV15 and TRBJ1-6; tentatively, D is TRBD1 (5 bases). This CDR3 contains 14 residues. Germline V gene data show CDR1 as LNHNV and CDR2 as YYDKDF (reference sequence). V lost 5 bases to trimming and J lost 10 bases, with 15 bases between them. The CDR3 here is CATSPHRGESPLHF. The CDR3 DNA sequence: TGTGCCACCAGCCCCCACCGGGGGGAATCACCCCTCCACTTT.

The V gene is TRBV9, the J gene TRBJ2-7; no reliable D call. V gave up 4 bases and J gave up 2 bases, with 16 bases separating them. This CDR3 region has 15 residues. Germline CDR1 is SGDLS and CDR2 is YYNGEE. The chain's CDR3 is CASSLTPQRTYEQYF. The CDR3 DNA sequence: TGTGCCAGCAGCCTAACTCCCCAGCGTACCTACGAGCAGTACTTC.

The chain has TRBV18 and TRBJ2-3; 7 bases map to TRBD2. The CDR3 extends over 14 amino acids. The V gene end was trimmed by 6 bases and the J gene end by 4 bases; junction bases not matched to a gene: 7. CDR1 is KGHSH, CDR2 LQKENI, per germline. The CDR3 region has the DNA TGTGCCAGCTCCCTCGGGGGAGGGGCAGATACGCAGTATTTT. Protein product: CASSLGGGADTQYF.

The rearrangement links TRBV6-2 or TRBV6-3 to TRBJ1-1; perhaps TRBD1 as D (5 bases). V shed 2 bases and J shed 2 bases, with 6 bases lying between them. Germline V gene sequence: CDR1 MNHEY, CDR2 SVGEGT. This CDR3 has 13 amino acids. Written as DNA, the CDR3 is TGTGCCAGCAGTTACCAGGGCAACACTGAAGCTTTCTTT. As protein: CASSYQGNTEAFF.

V usage is TRBV7-2 and J usage is TRBJ2-1; D possibly corresponds to TRBD2 (5 bases). Per the germline V gene, CDR1 is SGHTA and CDR2 is FQGNSA. V was trimmed by 2 bases and J by 0 bases, leaving 14 bases between them. This CDR3 has 17 amino acids. The CDR3 sequence is CASSLNLAGSSYNEQFF. The DNA for the CDR3 is TGTGCCAGCAGCTTAAATCTTGCGGGCAGCTCCTACAATGAGCAGTTCTTC.

V gene TRBV30 combines with J gene TRBJ2-7, with D perhaps matching TRBD1 or TRBD2 (5 bases each). The CDR3 has 13 residues. CDR1 and CDR2 (germline): GTSNPN, SVGIG (reference sequence). Trimming took off 3 bases at V and 3 bases at J, with 12 bases between the two ends. CDR3: CAWSWDLVYEQYF. For the CDR3, the DNA is TGTGCCTGGAGCTGGGACCTCGTCTACGAGCAGTACTTC.

The J gene is TRBJ2-3, the V gene TRBV7-3; a weak D match, TRBD2 (7 bases). V lost 5 bases and J lost 6, with 12 bases in between. This CDR3 comprises 13 residues. Germline V gives CDR1 SGHTA, CDR2 FQGTGA. The CDR3 DNA reads as TGTGCCAGCAGCAGGGGGGGCTCGGATACGCAGTATTTT. This encodes CASSRGGSDTQYF. Drawing the rest from reference TRBV7-3 and TRBJ2-3, the complete variable domain is GAGVSQTPSNKVTEKGKYVELRCDPISGHTALYWYRQSLGQGPEFLIYFQGTGAADDSGLPNDRFFAVRPEGSVSTLKIQRTERGDSAVYLCASSRGGSDTQYFGPGTRLTVL.

This chain connects TRBV7-2 to TRBJ2-2; TRBD1 agrees at 8 bases. The CDR3 extends over 15 amino acids. V shed 5 bases and J 6 bases; nucleotides not matched to a gene: 8. Per the germline V gene, CDR1 is SGHTA and CDR2 is FQGNSA. The CDR3 sequence: CASSPQTGASGELFF. DNA of the CDR3: TGTGCCAGCAGCCCGCAGACAGGGGCGTCCGGGGAGCTGTTTTTT.

The chain uses TRBV5-1 and TRBJ1-4, with 7 bases matching TRBD1. Germline V gene lookup returns CDR1 SGHRS and CDR2 YFSETQ. The CDR3 length is 15 residues. V was pared by 4 bases and J by 0 bases, with 3 bases of the junction left unmatched. The chain's CDR3 is CASSRTGATNEKLFF. The DNA of the CDR3 is TGCGCCAGCAGCCGGACAGGAGCAACTAATGAAAAACTGTTTTTT.

This clone was observed once. The chain carries TRBV30 and TRBJ2-7; 12 nucleotides match TRBD1. V gave up 0 bases and J gave up 7 bases; unmatched junction bases: 7. The germline V gene has CDR1 GTSNPN and CDR2 SVGIG (reference sequence). The CDR3 extends over 15 amino acids. The CDR3 DNA reads TGTGCCTGGAGTGTAAGGGGACAGGGGGCATCGGAGCAGTACTTC. This gives the protein CAWSVRGQGASEQYF.

The V call is TRBV5-1, the J call TRBJ2-1; the D gene is possibly TRBD1 (5 bases). Germline CDR1 SGHRS, CDR2 YFSETQ. The length of the CDR3 is 17 residues. The V end was cut by 0 bases, the J end by 7 bases, with 20 bases between. The CDR3 DNA follows: TGCGCCAGCAGCTTGGAGGCAGGGTCGTCGTTTCTGAATGAGCAGTTCTTC. Protein: CASSLEAGSSFLNEQFF.

DNA of the CDR3: TGTGCCAGCAGTGTGGACAGGCGCACAGAGCAGTACTTC. It encodes CASSVDRRTEQYF. This rearrangement joins TRBV6-6 to TRBJ2-7; 7 nucleotides match TRBD1. The trim removed 5 bases at V and 7 bases at J, leaving 8 bases unmatched. This CDR3 has 13 residues. Per the germline V gene, CDR1 is MNHNY and CDR2 is SVGAGI (reference sequence).

CDR3 sequence reads: CASSLYRTGQNNEQFF. The CDR3 nucleotides read TGTGCCAGCAGCTTGTACCGGACAGGTCAAAACAATGAGCAGTTCTTC. The chain employs TRBV5-6 and TRBJ2-1; 7 bases map to TRBD1. CDR3 length equals 16 residues. The ends lost 1 base at V and 5 bases at J; junction bases unmatched: 9. CDR1 is SGHDT and CDR2 is YYEEEE in the germline V gene.

The chain recombines TRBV30 with TRBJ2-5; 10 nucleotides match TRBD2. V lost 4 bases and J lost 5; bases outside the gene matches: 7. This CDR3 has 14 amino acids. Germline assignment: CDR1 GTSNPN and CDR2 SVGIG (reference sequence). The CDR3 nucleotides are TGTGCCTGGACCCTAGCGGGAGCGGGGGAGACCCAGTACTTC. This codes for CAWTLAGAGETQYF.

V usage is TRBV29-1 and J usage is TRBJ2-3, with 13 bases fitting TRBD2. The germline CDR1 and CDR2 sequences are SQVTM and ANQGSEA. The length of the CDR3 is 17 residues. The V gene end was trimmed by 5 bases and the J gene end by 3 bases; junction bases not matched to a gene: 11. The CDR3 sequence is CSVLLAGGGLATDTQYF. The CDR3 region has the DNA TGCAGCGTTCTACTAGCGGGAGGGGGACTAGCTACAGATACGCAGTATTTT.

J is TRBJ2-7 and V is TRBV5-4; 10 bases fit TRBD1. V trimming: 1 base; J trimming: 0 bases; junction bases outside the gene matches: 1. From germline, CDR1 is SGHNT and CDR2 YYREEE (reference sequence). There are 15 residues in the CDR3. The CDR3 loop reads CASSLRTGGSYEQYF. The CDR3 region has the DNA TGTGCCAGCAGCTTGCGGACAGGGGGCTCCTACGAGCAGTACTTC.

The chain recombines TRBV30 with TRBJ1-3; the D gene is possibly TRBD1 (5 bases). Germline V CDR1 and CDR2: GTSNPN, SVGIG (reference sequence). V lost 7 bases and J 8 bases, leaving 15 bases between the germline ends. This CDR3 comprises 12 residues. The CDR3: CASQEGPDTIYF. The CDR3, as DNA: TGTGCCTCCCAAGAGGGGCCGGACACCATATATTTT.

J is TRBJ1-2 and V is TRBV2; no definite D call. V gave up 10 bases and J gave up 5 bases, with 20 bases separating them. The CDR3 sequence is 14 residues long. Germline CDR1 and CDR2: SNHLY and FYNNEI. CDR3 DNA sequence: TGTGCCACTGTGAAGTCGGACGGGGAGTATGGCTACACCTTC. It translates to CATVKSDGEYGYTF.

The J gene is TRBJ1-1, the V gene TRBV29-1; D possibly corresponds to TRBD1 (5 bases). Germline CDR1 reads SQVTM; CDR2 reads ANQGSEA. The CDR3 has 15 residues. V lost 5 bases and J lost 0, with 16 bases in between. This chain's CDR3 is CSVRVTVNLNTEAFF. In DNA, the CDR3 is TGCAGCGTTCGTGTGACAGTAAACTTGAACACTGAAGCTTTCTTT.

The rearrangement uses TRBV5-6 and TRBJ2-7; TRBD2 matches 11 bases. The ends lost 1 base at V and 2 bases at J; junction bases unmatched: 11. CDR1 is SGHDT, CDR2 YYEEEE, per germline. The CDR3 is made up of 18 amino acids. The CDR3 DNA is TGTGCCAGCAGCTTGCTCCTAGCGGGGGGTCGGACCCCCTACGAGCAGTACTTC. Translation: CASSLLLAGGRTPYEQYF.

CDR3 nucleotide sequence: TGTGCCAGCAGCATCCCCGGGACAGGATGGCAGACCCAGTACTTC. It encodes CASSIPGTGWQTQYF. The chain is built from TRBV5-4 and TRBJ2-5; the match to TRBD1 covers 8 bases. Looked up from germline, CDR1 is SGHNT and CDR2 is YYREEE (reference sequence). The CDR3 is 15 amino acids. V shed 4 bases, J shed 6 bases, and the junction held 11 bases outside the gene matches.